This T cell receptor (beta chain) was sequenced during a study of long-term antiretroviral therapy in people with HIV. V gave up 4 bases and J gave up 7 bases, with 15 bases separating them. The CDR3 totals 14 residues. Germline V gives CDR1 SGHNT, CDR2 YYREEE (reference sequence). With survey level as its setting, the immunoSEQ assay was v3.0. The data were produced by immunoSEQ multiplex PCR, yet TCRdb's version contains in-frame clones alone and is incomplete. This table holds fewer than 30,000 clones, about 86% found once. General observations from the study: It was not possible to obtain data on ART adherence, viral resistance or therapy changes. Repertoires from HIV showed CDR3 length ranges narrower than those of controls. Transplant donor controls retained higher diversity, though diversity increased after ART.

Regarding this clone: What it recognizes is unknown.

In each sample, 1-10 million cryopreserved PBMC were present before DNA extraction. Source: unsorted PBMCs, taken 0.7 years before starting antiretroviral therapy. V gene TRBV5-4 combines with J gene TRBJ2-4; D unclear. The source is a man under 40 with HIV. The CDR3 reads CASSAQDGTNIQYF. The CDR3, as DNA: TGTGCCAGCAGCGCCCAGGACGGAACCAACATTCAGTACTTC.